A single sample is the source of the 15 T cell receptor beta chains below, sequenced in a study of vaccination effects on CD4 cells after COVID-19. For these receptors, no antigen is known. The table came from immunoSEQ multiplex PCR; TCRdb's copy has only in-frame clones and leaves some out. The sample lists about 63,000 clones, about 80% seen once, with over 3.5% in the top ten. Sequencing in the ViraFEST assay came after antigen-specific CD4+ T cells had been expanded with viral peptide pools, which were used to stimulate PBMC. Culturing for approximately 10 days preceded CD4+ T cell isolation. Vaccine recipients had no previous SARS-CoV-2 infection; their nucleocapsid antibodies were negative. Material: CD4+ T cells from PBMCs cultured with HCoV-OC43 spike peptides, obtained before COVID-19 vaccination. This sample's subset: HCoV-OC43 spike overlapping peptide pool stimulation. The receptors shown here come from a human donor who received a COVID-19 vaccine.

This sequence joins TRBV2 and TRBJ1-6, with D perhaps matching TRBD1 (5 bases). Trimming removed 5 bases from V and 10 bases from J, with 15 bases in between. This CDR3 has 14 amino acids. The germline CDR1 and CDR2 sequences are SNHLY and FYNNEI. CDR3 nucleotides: TGTGCCAGCAGTACAAGGGACCAGGAGTCACCCCTCCACTTT. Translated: CASSTRDQESPLHF.

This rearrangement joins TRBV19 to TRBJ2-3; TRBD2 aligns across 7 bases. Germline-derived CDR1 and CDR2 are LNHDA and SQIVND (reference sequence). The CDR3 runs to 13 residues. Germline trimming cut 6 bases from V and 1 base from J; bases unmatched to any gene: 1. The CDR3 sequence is CASRLAGTDTQYF. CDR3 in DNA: TGTGCCAGTAGGCTAGCGGGCACAGATACGCAGTATTTT.

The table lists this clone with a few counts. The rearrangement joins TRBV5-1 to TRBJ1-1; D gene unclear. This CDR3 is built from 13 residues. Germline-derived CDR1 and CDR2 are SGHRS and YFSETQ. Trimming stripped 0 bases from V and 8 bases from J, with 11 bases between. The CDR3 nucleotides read TGCGCCAGCAGCTTGGATTCCTGGGTCGAAGCTTTCTTT. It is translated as CASSLDSWVEAFF.

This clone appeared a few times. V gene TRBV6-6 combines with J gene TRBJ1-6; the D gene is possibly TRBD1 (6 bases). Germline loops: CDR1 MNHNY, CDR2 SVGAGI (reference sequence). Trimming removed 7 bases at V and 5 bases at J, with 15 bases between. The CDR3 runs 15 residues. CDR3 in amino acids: CASTLTGSHNSPLHF. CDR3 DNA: TGTGCCAGCACCCTAACAGGGTCCCATAATTCACCCCTCCACTTT.

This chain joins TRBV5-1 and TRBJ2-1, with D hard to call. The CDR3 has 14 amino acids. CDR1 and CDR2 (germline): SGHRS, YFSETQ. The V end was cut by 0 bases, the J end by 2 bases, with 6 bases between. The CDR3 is CASSLDTTYNEQFF. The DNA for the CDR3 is TGCGCCAGCAGCTTGGATACTACCTACAATGAGCAGTTCTTC.

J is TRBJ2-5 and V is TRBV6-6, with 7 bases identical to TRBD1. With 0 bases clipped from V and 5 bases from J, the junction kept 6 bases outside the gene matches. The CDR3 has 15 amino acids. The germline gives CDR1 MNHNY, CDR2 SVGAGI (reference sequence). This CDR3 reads CASSYSPGGIETQYF. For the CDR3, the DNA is TGTGCCAGCAGTTACTCCCCAGGGGGAATCGAGACCCAGTACTTC.

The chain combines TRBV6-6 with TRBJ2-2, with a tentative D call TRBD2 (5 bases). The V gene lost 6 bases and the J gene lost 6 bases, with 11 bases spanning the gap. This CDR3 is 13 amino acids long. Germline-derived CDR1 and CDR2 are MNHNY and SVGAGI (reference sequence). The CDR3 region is CASRPPRAGELFF. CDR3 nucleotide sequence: TGTGCCAGCAGGCCGCCGCGGGCCGGGGAGCTGTTTTTT.

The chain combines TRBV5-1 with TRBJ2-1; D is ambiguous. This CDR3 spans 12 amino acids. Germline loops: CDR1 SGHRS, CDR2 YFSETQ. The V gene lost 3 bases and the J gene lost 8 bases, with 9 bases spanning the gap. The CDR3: CASSSDWDEQFF. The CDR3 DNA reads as TGCGCCAGCAGCTCCGATTGGGATGAGCAGTTCTTC. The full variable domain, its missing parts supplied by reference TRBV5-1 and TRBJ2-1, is KAGVTQTPRYLIKTRGQQVTLSCSPISGHRSVSWYQQTPGQGLQFLFEYFSETQRNKGNFPGRFSGRQFSNSRSEMNVSTLELGDSALYLCASSSDWDEQFFGPGTRLTVL.

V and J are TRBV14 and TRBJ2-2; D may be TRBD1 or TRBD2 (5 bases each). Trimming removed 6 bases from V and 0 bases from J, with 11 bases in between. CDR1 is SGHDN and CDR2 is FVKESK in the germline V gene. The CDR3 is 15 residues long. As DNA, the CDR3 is TGTGCCAGCAGACCCGGGACGGCGAACACCGGGGAGCTGTTTTTT. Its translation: CASRPGTANTGELFF.

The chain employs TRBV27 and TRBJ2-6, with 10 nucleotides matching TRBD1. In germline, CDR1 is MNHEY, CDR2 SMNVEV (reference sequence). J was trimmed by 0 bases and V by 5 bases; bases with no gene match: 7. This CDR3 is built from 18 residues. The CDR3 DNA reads TGTGCCAGCAGTACCCGGGACAGGGGATTCTCTGGGGCCAACGTCCTGACTTTC. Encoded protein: CASSTRDRGFSGANVLTF.

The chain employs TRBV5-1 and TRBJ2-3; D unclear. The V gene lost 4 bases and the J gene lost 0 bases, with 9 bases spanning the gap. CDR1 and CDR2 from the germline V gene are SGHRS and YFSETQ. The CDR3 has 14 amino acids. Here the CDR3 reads CASSPDLSTDTQYF. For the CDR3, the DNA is TGCGCCAGCAGCCCGGACCTTAGCACAGATACGCAGTATTTT.

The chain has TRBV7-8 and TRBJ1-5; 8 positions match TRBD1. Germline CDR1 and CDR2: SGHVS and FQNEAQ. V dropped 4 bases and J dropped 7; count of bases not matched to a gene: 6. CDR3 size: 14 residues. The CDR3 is CASSSDRVGQPQHF. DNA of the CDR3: TGTGCCAGCAGCTCGGACAGGGTGGGGCAGCCCCAGCATTTT. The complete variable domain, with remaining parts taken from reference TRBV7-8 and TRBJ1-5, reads GAGVSQSPRYKVAKRGQDVALRCDPISGHVSLFWYQQALGQGPEFLTYFQNEAQLDKSGLPSDRFFAERPEGSVSTLKIQRTQQEDSAVYLCASSSDRVGQPQHFGDGTRLSIL.

DNA for the CDR3: TGTGCCAGCACCTCTAGCAATCAGCCCCAGCATTTT. Translating gives CASTSSNQPQHF. The rearrangement uses TRBV2 and TRBJ1-5; D uncertain. V lost 7 bases and J lost 0, with 4 bases in between. CDR1 SNHLY and CDR2 FYNNEI come from the germline V gene. The CDR3 spans 12 residues.

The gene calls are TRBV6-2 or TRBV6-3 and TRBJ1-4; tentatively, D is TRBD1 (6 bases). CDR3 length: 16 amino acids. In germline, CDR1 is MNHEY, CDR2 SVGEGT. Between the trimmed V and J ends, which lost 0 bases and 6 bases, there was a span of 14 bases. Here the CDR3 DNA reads TGTGCCAGCAGTTACTCCCCGGGGGGCGTCGATGAAAAACTGTTTTTT. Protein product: CASSYSPGGVDEKLFF.

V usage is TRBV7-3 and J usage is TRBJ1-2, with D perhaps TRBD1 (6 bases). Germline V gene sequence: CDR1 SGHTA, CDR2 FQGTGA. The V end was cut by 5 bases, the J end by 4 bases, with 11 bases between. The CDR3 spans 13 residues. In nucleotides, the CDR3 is TGTGCCAGCAGCCAAGGCAGGGGCTATGGCTACACCTTC. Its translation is CASSQGRGYGYTF.